A single sample gave rise to the 23 T cell receptor beta chains below, sequenced in a study of identical twins. MiXCR, run by TCRdb on the 5' RACE reads, gives a single entry per CDR3 protein. The data contain about 1.7 million distinct CDR3 sequences, around a third of them seen just once; the ten biggest clones take up about 0.27%. Sequencing was performed on cord blood. The source of these receptors is a newborn girl in good health.

As regards this clonotype: This may be a read error, as it is one base from a much larger clone. This sequence joins TRBV10-3 and TRBJ1-2, with D possibly TRBD1 on 5 matching bases. This CDR3 is 12 amino acids long. Germline CDR1 is ENHRY and CDR2 is SYGVKD. CDR3 DNA sequence: TGTGCCACGCGCAGGGTATCGAATGGCTGCACCTTC. It translates to CATRRVSNGCTF.

The V call is TRBV20-1, the J call TRBJ1-4, with D possibly matching TRBD1 (5 bases). CDR1 is DFQATT and CDR2 is SNEGSKA in the germline V gene (reference sequence). This CDR3 region has 19 residues. Trimming took 0 bases from V and 8 from J, leaving 28 bases between them. The CDR3 here is CSAREHPRGRVGSWEKLFF. CDR3 sequence (DNA): TGCAGTGCTAGAGAACACCCTAGAGGCAGGGTGGGGTCTTGGGAAAAACTGTTTTTT.

This clonotype was counted many times. This chain uses TRBV20-1 with TRBJ2-3; possibly TRBD2 for D (7 bases). The germline CDR1 and CDR2 sequences are DFQATT and SNEGSKA (reference sequence). Trimming stripped 3 bases from V and 0 bases from J, with 10 bases between. The CDR3 is 14 residues long. The CDR3 protein is CSARRGPSTDTQYF. CDR3 DNA sequence: TGCAGTGCTAGGCGGGGGCCTAGCACAGATACGCAGTATTTT.

This clonotype was observed a single time. This chain uses TRBV3-1 with TRBJ2-3; 8 bases align to TRBD2. The CDR3 is made up of 16 amino acids. With V trimmed by 1 base and J by 4 bases, 7 bases remained unmatched. Germline V gene sequence: CDR1 LGHDT, CDR2 YNNKEL (reference sequence). The CDR3 here is CASSQVPGGLADTQYF. In DNA, the CDR3 is TGTGCCAGCAGCCAAGTCCCGGGGGGGCTGGCAGATACGCAGTATTTT.

This clonotype was counted between two and nine times. This chain connects TRBV7-2 to TRBJ2-1; 7 positions match TRBD1. V shed 0 bases, J shed 10 bases, and the junction held 9 bases outside the gene matches. There are 15 residues in the CDR3. The germline gives CDR1 SGHTA, CDR2 FQGNSA. CDR3 bases: TGTGCCAGCAGCTTAGCAGGGGGCGCAGGATACGAGCAGTTCTTC. This translates into CASSLAGGAGYEQFF.

The count of this clonotype is one. The chain recombines TRBV6-6 with TRBJ1-1; maybe TRBD1 (5 bases). V shed 5 bases and J shed 0 bases, with 16 bases lying between them. Germline loops: CDR1 MNHNY, CDR2 SVGAGI (reference sequence). CDR3 length equals 16 residues. CDR3 DNA sequence: TGTGCCAGCAGTCCTCTGGGGACTGCGATGAACACTGAAGCTTTCTTT. It encodes CASSPLGTAMNTEAFF.

The chain uses TRBV6-6 and TRBJ1-1; D is unresolved. From germline, CDR1 is MNHNY and CDR2 SVGAGI (reference sequence). The CDR3 contains 11 residues. The V end lost 8 bases, the J end lost 3 bases, and 7 bases lay between the germline ends. The CDR3 bases are TGTGCCAGCCTGACCTACACTGAAGCTTTCTTT. The encoded protein is CASLTYTEAFF.

There are a few counts of this clonotype. The chain joins TRBV4-2 to TRBJ1-1; D gene unclear. The CDR3 has 15 residues. Trimming took off 0 bases at V and 4 bases at J, with 12 bases between the two ends. From germline, CDR1 is LGHNA and CDR2 YNFKEQ. CDR3 nucleotides: TGTGCCAGCAGCCAAGAAGGTTGGTTTGGCACTGAAGCTTTCTTT. Translation: CASSQEGWFGTEAFF.

CDR3 bases: TGTGCCAGCAGTTTCTTGACAGGGGGAAAGCCCCAGCATTTT. Translated: CASSFLTGGKPQHF. The chain recombines TRBV28 with TRBJ1-5, with 9 bases identical to TRBD1. Germline values: CDR1 MDHEN, CDR2 SYDVKM. The CDR3 is made up of 14 amino acids. J gave up 8 bases and V 3 bases, and 5 bases lay outside the gene matches.

This clonotype is a singleton in its sample. V gene TRBV20-1 combines with J gene TRBJ1-1; 7 bases map to TRBD1. Germline loops: CDR1 DFQATT, CDR2 SNEGSKA (reference sequence). The CDR3 loop spans 13 amino acids. The V segment lost 4 bases and the J segment 5 bases; nucleotides outside the gene matches: 7. The CDR3 nucleotides read TGCAGTGCTATCGGGACAGTAGGGACTGAAGCTTTCTTT. Protein product: CSAIGTVGTEAFF.

This clonotype was picked up a small number of times. In DNA, the CDR3 is TGCAGCGTTGAAGAAAGACCCTACGAGCAGTACTTC. Its translation is CSVEERPYEQYF. The chain recombines TRBV29-1 with TRBJ2-7; D remains unclear. The V end was cut by 0 bases, the J end by 2 bases, with 5 bases between. Germline CDR1 is SQVTM and CDR2 is ANQGSEA. The CDR3 runs to 12 residues.

The chain joins TRBV4-3 to TRBJ2-1; possible D gene TRBD2, 6 bases. Trimming left V 4 bases short and J 4 bases short, with 20 bases between. This CDR3 has 17 amino acids. The germline CDR1 and CDR2 sequences are LGHNA and YSLEER. The CDR3 nucleotides read TGCGCCAGCAGCCTCCGGGACCTAAGTGGGGGGTACAATGAGCAGTTCTTC. It translates to CASSLRDLSGGYNEQFF.

A few counts support this clonotype. This chain joins TRBV6-1 and TRBJ2-7, with D tentatively TRBD1 or TRBD2 (5 bases each). The CDR3 extends over 14 amino acids. V was shortened by 2 bases and J by 0 bases, with 8 bases between the two germline ends. Germline V gives CDR1 MNHNS, CDR2 SASEGT. CDR3 amino acids: CASSELGTSYEQYF. The CDR3 region has the DNA TGTGCCAGCAGTGAATTGGGGACCTCCTACGAGCAGTACTTC.

This clonotype has only a few counts. The rearrangement uses TRBV20-1 and TRBJ2-1, with D tentatively TRBD2 (6 bases). There are 14 residues in the CDR3. Germline-derived CDR1 and CDR2 are DFQATT and SNEGSKA (reference sequence). V lost 1 base to trimming and J lost 9 bases, with 16 bases between them. CDR3 protein: CSARAGDGAIEQFF. The CDR3 DNA reads TGCAGTGCTAGAGCGGGAGACGGGGCCATTGAGCAGTTCTTC.

The V and J genes are TRBV20-1 and TRBJ1-2, with 11 bases that match TRBD1. CDR3 size: 14 residues. CDR1 is DFQATT and CDR2 is SNEGSKA in the germline V gene (reference sequence). With 6 bases clipped from V and 8 bases from J, the junction kept 11 bases outside the gene matches. The CDR3 bases are TGCAGTGCAAAACTAGGACAGGGGGCGAGAGGCTACACCTTC. It yields the protein CSAKLGQGARGYTF.

The chain employs TRBV16 and TRBJ1-1; D is unresolved. The CDR3 covers 15 residues. Between the trimmed V and J ends, which lost 0 bases and 4 bases, there was a span of 12 bases. Germline V gives CDR1 KGHSY, CDR2 FQNENV. In DNA, the CDR3 is TGTGCCAGCAGCCAATCCGTGGCAGATACCACTGAAGCTTTCTTT. Protein sequence: CASSQSVADTTEAFF.

The V gene is TRBV5-1, the J gene TRBJ2-2; D gene ambiguous. Germline assignment: CDR1 SGHRS and CDR2 YFSETQ. The CDR3 has 15 amino acids. Trimming shortened V by 2 bases and J by 1 base, and 9 bases separated the two germline ends. CDR3 DNA sequence: TGCGCCAGCAGCTTAGTTGTCCAGAACACCGGGGAGCTGTTTTTT. As protein: CASSLVVQNTGELFF.

CDR3 amino acids: CASSQDPLAAEQFF. The CDR3 DNA reads TGTGCCAGCAGCCAAGATCCCCTAGCGGCTGAGCAGTTCTTC. The chain has TRBV4-2 and TRBJ2-1; 7 nucleotides line up with TRBD2. This CDR3 contains 14 residues. V shed 0 bases and J 9 bases; nucleotides not matched to a gene: 5. Germline CDR1 is LGHNA and CDR2 is YNFKEQ.

This clonotype was seen only a few times. The V and J genes are TRBV20-1 and TRBJ2-5; maybe TRBD1 (6 bases). CDR3 size: 12 residues. The V gene's germline CDR1 is DFQATT and CDR2 SNEGSKA (reference sequence). Trimming removed 6 bases at V and 5 bases at J, with 13 bases between. CDR3 amino acids: CSASPTGETQYF. The CDR3 nucleotides read TGCAGTGCCTCACCAACAGGGGAGACCCAGTACTTC.

The CDR3 protein is CASSEGGHRELFF. CDR3 nucleotides: TGCGCCAGCAGTGAGGGCGGGCACCGGGAGCTGTTTTTT. The chain is built from TRBV10-1 and TRBJ2-2; a weak D match, TRBD2 (5 bases). Trimming cost V 2 bases and J 9 bases, with 10 bases left between them. CDR1 and CDR2 from the germline V gene are WNHNN and SYGVQD (reference sequence). The CDR3 length is 13 residues.

This clonotype was seen more than once but under ten times. The chain is built from TRBV7-2 and TRBJ1-6; D unresolved. Trimming took 3 bases from V and 2 from J, leaving 5 bases between them. Germline loops: CDR1 SGHTA, CDR2 FQGNSA. The CDR3 covers 14 residues. The CDR3 DNA follows: TGTGCCAGCAGCTTCTGGGCCTATAATTCACCCCTCCACTTT. Translating gives CASSFWAYNSPLHF.

The chain combines TRBV6-1 with TRBJ1-2, with D hard to call. The CDR3 spans 15 residues. Germline V gene data show CDR1 as MNHNS and CDR2 as SASEGT. V shed 0 bases and J shed 3 bases, with 11 bases lying between them. The CDR3 DNA is TGTGCCAGCAGTGAAGCCCCGAGTGGGGACTATGGCTACACCTTC. Its translation: CASSEAPSGDYGYTF.

This chain joins TRBV12-3 or TRBV12-4 and TRBJ1-6, with no clear D. V lost 3 bases to trimming and J lost 7 bases, with 22 bases between them. This CDR3 has 18 amino acids. CDR3 sequence (DNA): TGTGCCAGCAGTTTTATTGTGTGGGTACATACCCCAAATTCACCCCTCCACTTT. Its protein product is CASSFIVWVHTPNSPLHF.